This T cell receptor delta chain was identified in a study of gamma-delta T cells after stem cell transplantation. The CDR3 extends over 21 amino acids. Germline V lookup: CDR1 GEAIGNYY, CDR2 EKD. With 1 base removed from V and 8 bases from J, the gap between germline ends came to 37 bases. TCRdb re-called the RT-PCR reads with CATT. The table shows some 1,900 delta-chain clones, with approximately 17% occurring only once. Source material: gamma-delta T cells. The TCR was taken from a human donor. It is not recorded whose cells these are; they may come from a transplant donor. This rearrangement joins TRDV2 to TRDJ1; D is uncertain. The CDR3 DNA follows: TGTGCCTGTGACACTCTGGTTATGGGCTTGTTGCTTTTTCTCTACACCGCCAAACTCATCTTT. As protein: CACDTLVMGLLLFLYTAKLIF.